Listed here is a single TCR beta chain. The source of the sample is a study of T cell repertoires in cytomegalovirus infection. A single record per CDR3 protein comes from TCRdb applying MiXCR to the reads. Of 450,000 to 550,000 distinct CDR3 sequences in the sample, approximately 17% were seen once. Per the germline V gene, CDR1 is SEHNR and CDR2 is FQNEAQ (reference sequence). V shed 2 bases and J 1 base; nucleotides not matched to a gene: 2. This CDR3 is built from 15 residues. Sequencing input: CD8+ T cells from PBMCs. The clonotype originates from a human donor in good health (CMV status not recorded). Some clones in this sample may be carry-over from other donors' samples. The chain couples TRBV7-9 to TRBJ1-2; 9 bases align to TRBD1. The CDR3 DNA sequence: TGTGCCAGCAGCTTACTGGACAGGGGTAACTATGGCTACACCTTC. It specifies CASSLLDRGNYGYTF.